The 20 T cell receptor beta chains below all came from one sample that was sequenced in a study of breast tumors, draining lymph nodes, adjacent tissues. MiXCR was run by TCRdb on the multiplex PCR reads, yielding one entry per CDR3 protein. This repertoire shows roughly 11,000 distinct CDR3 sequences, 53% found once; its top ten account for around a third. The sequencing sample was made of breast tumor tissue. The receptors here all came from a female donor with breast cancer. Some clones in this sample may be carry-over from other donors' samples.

CDR3 residues: CASSDGVVHTHEQFF. The CDR3 DNA reads TGTGCCAGCAGCGATGGGGTGGTTCACACCCATGAGCAGTTCTTC. The gene calls are TRBV9 and TRBJ2-1; D is ambiguous. The germline gives CDR1 SGDLS, CDR2 YYNGEE. Trimming removed 3 bases from V and 8 bases from J, with 18 bases in between. This CDR3 spans 15 amino acids.

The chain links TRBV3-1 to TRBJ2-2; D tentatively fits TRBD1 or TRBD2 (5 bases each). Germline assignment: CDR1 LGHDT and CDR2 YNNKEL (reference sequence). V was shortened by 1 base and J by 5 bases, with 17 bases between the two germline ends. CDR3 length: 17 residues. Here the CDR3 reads CASSQAGTERPTGELFF. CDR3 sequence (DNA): TGTGCCAGCAGCCAAGCAGGGACGGAACGACCTACCGGGGAGCTGTTTTTT.

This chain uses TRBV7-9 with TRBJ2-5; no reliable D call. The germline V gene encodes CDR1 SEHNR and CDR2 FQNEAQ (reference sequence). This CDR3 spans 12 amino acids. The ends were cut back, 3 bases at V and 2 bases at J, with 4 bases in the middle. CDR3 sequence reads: CASSLGQETQYF. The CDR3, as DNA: TGTGCCAGCAGCTTGGGGCAAGAGACCCAGTACTTC.

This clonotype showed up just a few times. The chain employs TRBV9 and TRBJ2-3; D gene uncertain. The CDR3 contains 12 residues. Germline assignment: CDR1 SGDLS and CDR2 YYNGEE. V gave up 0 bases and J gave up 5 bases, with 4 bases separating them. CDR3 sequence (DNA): TGTGCCAGCAGCGTAGAGATAGATACGCAGTATTTT. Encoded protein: CASSVEIDTQYF.

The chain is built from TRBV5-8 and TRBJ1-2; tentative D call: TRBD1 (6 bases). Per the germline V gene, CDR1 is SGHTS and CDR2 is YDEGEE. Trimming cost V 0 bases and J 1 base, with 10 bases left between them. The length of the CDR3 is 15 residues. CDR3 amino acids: CASSLAGHYNYGYTF. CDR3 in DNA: TGTGCCAGCAGCTTGGCGGGACACTATAACTATGGCTACACCTTC.

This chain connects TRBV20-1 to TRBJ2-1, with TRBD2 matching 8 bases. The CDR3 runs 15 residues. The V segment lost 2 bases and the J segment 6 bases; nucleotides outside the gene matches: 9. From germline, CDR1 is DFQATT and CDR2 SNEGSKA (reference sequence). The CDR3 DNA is TGCAGTGCTAGAAGTCTGCGGGAGGCTAGCAATGAGCAGTTCTTC. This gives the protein CSARSLREASNEQFF.

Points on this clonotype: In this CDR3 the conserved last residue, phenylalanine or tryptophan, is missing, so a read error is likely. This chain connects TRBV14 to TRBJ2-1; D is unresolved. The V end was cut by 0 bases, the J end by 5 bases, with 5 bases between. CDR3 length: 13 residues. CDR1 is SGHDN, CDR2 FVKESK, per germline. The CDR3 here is CASSQELDNEQFS. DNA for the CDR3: TGTGCCAGCAGCCAAGAGCTAGACAATGAGCAGTTCTCC.

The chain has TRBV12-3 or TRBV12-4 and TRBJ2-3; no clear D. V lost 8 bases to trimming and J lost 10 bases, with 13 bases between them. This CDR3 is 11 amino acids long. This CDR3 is CASVSAGAQYF. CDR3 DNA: TGTGCCAGCGTGAGTGCTGGGGCGCAGTATTTT.

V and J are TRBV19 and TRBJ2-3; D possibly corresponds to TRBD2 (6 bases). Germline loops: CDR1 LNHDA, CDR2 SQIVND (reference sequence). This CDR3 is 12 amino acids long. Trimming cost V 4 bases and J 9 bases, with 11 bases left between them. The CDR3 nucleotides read TGTGCCAGTAGTACCCTGGCGGGAACGCAGTATTTT. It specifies CASSTLAGTQYF.

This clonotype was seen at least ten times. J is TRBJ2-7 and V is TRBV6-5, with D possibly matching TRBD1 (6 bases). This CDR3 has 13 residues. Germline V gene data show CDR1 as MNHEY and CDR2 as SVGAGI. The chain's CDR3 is CASSHSKGTEQYV. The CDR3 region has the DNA TGTGCCAGCAGTCACTCGAAGGGGACAGAGCAGTACGTC.

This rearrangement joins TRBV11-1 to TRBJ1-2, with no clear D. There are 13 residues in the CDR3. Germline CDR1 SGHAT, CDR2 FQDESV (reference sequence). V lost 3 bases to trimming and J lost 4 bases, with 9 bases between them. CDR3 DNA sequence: TGTGCCAGCAGCTTTTCCCCGCCCTATGGCTACACCTTC. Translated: CASSFSPPYGYTF.

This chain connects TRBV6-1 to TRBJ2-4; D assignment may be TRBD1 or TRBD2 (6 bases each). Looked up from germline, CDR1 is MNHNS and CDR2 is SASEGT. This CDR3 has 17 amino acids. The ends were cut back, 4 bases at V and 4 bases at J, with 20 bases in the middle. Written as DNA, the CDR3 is TGTGCCAGCAGTGGTGGATCCAGGGGCGGAGGGAAAAACATTCAGTACTTC. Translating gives CASSGGSRGGGKNIQYF.

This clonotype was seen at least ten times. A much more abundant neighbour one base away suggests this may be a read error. Written as DNA, the CDR3 is TGTGCCAGCAGCCCCCCGGGGACAGGTGAAGAGACCCCGTACTTC. Its translation: CASSPPGTGEETPYF. The chain carries TRBV9 and TRBJ2-5; 8 nucleotides align to TRBD1. CDR3 length: 15 residues. Germline V gene sequence: CDR1 SGDLS, CDR2 YYNGEE.

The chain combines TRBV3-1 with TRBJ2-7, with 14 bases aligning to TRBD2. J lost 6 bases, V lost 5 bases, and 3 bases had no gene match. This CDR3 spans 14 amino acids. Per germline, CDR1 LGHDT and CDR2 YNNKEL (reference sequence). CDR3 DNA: TGTGCCAGCAGCGGGACTAGCGGGAGTAGCGAGCAGTACTTC. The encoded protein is CASSGTSGSSEQYF.

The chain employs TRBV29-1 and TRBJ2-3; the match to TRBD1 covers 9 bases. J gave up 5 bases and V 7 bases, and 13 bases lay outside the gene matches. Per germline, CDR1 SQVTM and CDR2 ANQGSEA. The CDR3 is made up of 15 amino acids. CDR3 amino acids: CSAPTGTGPQDTQYF. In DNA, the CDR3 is TGCAGCGCTCCTACCGGGACAGGGCCCCAAGATACGCAGTATTTT.

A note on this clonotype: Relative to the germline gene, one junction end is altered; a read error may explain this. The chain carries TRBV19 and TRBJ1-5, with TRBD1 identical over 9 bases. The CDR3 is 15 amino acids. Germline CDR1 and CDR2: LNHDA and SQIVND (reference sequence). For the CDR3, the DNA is TGTGTAAATCCCTCCGGGACAGGGAGCAATCAGCCCCAGCATTTC. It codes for CVNPSGTGSNQPQHF.

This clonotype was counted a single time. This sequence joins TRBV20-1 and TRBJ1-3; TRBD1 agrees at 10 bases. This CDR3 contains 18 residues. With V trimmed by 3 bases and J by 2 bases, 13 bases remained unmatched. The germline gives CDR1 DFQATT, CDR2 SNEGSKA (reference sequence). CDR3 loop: CSARDRGSQKSPGNTIYF. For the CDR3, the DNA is TGCAGTGCTAGGGACAGGGGGTCTCAGAAAAGTCCTGGAAACACCATATATTTT.

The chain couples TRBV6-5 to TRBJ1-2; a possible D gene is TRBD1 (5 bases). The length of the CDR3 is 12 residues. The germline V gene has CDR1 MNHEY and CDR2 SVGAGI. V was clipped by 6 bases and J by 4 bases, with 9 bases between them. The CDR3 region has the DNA TGTGCCAGCAGCCAAGACAGCTATGGCTACACCTTC. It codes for CASSQDSYGYTF.

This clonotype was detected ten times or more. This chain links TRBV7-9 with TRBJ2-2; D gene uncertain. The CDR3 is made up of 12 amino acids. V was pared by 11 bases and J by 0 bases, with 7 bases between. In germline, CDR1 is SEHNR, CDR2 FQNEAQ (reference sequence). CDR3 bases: TGTGCCCTACGACCGAACACCGGGGAGCTGTTTTTT. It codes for CALRPNTGELFF.

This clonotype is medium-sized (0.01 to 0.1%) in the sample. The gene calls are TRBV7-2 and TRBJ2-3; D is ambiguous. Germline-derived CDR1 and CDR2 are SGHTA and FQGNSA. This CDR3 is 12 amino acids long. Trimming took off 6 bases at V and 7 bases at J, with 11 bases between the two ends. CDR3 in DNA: TGTGCCAGCAGTCGTCCGACGAATACGCAGTATTTT. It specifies CASSRPTNTQYF.